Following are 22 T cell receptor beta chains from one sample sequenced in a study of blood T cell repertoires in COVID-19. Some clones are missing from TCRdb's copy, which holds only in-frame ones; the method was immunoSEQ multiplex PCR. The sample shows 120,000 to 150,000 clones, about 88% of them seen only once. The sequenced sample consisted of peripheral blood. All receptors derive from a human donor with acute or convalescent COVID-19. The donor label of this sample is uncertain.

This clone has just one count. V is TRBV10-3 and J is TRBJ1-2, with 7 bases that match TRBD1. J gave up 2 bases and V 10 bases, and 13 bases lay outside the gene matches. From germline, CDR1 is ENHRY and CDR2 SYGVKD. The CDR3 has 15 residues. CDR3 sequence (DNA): TGTGCCAACAATGCCCGACAGGGAGCGAACTATGGCTACACCTTC. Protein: CANNARQGANYGYTF.

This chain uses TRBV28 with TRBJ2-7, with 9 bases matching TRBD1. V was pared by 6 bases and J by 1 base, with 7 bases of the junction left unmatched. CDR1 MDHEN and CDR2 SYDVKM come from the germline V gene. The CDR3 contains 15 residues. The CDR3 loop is CASRPTGGGSYEQYF. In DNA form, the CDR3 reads TGTGCCAGCAGACCGACAGGGGGTGGATCCTACGAGCAGTACTTC.

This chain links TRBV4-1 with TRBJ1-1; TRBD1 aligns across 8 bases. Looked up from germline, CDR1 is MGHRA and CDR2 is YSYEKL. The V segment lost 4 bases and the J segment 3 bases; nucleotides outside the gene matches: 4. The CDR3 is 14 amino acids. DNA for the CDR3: TGCGCCAGCAGCCGATACAGGGGGGACACTGAAGCTTTCTTT. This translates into CASSRYRGDTEAFF.

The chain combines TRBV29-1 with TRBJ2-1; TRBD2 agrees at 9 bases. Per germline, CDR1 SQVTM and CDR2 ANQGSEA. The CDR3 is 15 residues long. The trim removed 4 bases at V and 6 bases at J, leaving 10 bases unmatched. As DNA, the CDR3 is TGCAGCGTTGGACTGTGGCTAGCGGGATTCAATGAGCAGTTCTTC. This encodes CSVGLWLAGFNEQFF.

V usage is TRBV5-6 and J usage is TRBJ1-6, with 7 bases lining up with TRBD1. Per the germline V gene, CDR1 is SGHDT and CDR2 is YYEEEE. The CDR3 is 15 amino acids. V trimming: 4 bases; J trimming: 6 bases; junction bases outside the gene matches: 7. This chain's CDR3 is CASSLGTATNSPLHF. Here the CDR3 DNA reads TGTGCCAGCAGCCTAGGGACAGCCACTAATTCACCCCTCCACTTT.

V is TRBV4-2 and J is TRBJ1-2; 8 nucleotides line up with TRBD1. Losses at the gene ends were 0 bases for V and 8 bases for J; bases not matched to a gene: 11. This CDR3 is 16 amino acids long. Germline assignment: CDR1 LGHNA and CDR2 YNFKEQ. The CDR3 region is CASSQDIGGQGTGYTF. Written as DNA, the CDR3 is TGTGCCAGCAGCCAAGATATAGGAGGACAGGGAACGGGCTACACCTTC.

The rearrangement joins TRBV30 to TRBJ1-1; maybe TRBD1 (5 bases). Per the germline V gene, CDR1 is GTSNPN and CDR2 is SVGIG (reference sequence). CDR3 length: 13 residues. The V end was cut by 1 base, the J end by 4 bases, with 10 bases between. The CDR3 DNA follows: TGTGCCTGGAGTGCTAATAGGGGCACTGAAGCTTTCTTT. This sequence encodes CAWSANRGTEAFF.

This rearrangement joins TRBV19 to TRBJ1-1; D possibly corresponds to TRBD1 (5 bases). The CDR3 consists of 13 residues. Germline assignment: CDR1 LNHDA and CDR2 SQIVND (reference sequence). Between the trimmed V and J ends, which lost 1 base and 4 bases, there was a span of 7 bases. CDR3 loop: CASSIGGGTEAFF. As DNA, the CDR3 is TGTGCCAGTAGTATAGGGGGGGGCACTGAAGCTTTCTTT. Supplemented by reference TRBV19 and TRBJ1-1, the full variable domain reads DGGITQSPKYLFRKEGQNVTLSCEQNLNHDAMYWYRQDPGQGLRLIYYSQIVNDFQKGDIAEGYSVSREKKESFPLTVTSAQKNPTAFYLCASSIGGGTEAFFGQGTRLTVV.

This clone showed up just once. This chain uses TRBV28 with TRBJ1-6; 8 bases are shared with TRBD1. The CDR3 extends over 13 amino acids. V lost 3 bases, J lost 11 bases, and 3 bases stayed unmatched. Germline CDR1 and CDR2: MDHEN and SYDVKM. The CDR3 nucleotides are TGTGCCAGCAGTTTGACAGGGGTGACACCCCTCCACTTT. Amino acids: CASSLTGVTPLHF. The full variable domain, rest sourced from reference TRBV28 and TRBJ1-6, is DVKVTQSSRYLVKRTGEKVFLECVQDMDHENMFWYRQDPGLGLRLIYFSYDVKMKEKGDIPEGYSVSREKKERFSLILESASTNQTSMYLCASSLTGVTPLHFGNGTRLTVT.

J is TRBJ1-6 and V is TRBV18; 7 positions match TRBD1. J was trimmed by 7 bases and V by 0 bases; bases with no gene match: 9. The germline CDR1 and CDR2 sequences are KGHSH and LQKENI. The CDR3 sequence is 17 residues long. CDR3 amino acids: CASSPPSGGGENSPLHF. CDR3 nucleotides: TGTGCCAGCTCACCACCATCAGGGGGAGGAGAGAATTCACCCCTCCACTTT. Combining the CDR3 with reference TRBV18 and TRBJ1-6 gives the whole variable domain NAGVMQNPRHLVRRRGQEARLRCSPMKGHSHVYWYRQLPEEGLKFMVYLQKENIIDESGMPKERFSAEFPKEGPSILRIQQVVRGDSAAYFCASSPPSGGGENSPLHFGNGTRLTVT.

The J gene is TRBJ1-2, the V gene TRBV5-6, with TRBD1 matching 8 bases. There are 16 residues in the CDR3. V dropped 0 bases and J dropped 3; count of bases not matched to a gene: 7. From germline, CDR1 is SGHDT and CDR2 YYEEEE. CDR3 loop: CASSLANRGFHYGYTF. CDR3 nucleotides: TGTGCCAGCAGCTTGGCAAACAGGGGGTTCCACTATGGCTACACCTTC.

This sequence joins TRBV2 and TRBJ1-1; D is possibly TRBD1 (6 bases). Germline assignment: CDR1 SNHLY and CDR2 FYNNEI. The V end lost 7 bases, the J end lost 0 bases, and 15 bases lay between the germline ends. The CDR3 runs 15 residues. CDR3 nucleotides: TGTGCCAGCAAGGTGGGTTGGGACATGAACACTGAAGCTTTCTTT. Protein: CASKVGWDMNTEAFF.

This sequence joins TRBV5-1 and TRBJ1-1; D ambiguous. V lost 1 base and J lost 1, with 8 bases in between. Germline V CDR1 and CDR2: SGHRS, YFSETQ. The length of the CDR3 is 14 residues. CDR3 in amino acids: CASSLTVSNTEAFF. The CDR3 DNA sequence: TGCGCCAGCAGCTTGACAGTTTCGAACACTGAAGCTTTCTTT.

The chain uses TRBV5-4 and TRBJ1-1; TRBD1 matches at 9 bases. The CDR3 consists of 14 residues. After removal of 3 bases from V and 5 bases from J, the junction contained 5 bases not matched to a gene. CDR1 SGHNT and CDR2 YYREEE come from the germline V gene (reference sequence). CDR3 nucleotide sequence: TGTGCCAGCAGCTGGACAGGGGAATTGACTGAAGCTTTCTTT. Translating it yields CASSWTGELTEAFF.

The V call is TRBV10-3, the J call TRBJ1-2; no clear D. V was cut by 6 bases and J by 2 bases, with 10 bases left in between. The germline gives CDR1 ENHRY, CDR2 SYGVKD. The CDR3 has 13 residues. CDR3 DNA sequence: TGTGCCATCAGGTGGCAGAACAACTATGGCTACACCTTC. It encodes CAIRWQNNYGYTF.

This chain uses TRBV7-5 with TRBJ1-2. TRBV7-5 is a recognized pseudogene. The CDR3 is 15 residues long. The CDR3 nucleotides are TGTGCCAGAAGCTTCCCGGGGAGGATAAACTATGGCTACACCTTC. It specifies CARSFPGRINYGYTF.

The CDR3 reads CASSLEGSGGLEKLFF. Written as DNA, the CDR3 is TGTGCCAGCAGCTTGGAAGGGTCAGGGGGGTTGGAAAAACTGTTTTTT. This sequence joins TRBV5-4 and TRBJ1-4, with 7 bases matching TRBD1. CDR1 is SGHNT, CDR2 YYREEE, per germline (reference sequence). Trimming cost V 0 bases and J 8 bases; bases outside gene matches: 10. The CDR3 has 16 amino acids.

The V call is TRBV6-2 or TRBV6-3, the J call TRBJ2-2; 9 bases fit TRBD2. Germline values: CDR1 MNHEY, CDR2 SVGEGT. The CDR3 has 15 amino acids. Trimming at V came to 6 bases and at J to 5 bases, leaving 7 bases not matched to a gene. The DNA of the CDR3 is TGTGCCAGCAGCCACGGGACTAGCTGGACCGGGGAGCTGTTTTTT. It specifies CASSHGTSWTGELFF.

CDR3 coding DNA: TGTGCCAGCAGCCCGCCCCCTGGCCGGGTCTCTGGGGCCAACGTCCTGACTTTC. Encoded protein: CASSPPPGRVSGANVLTF. This chain links TRBV7-9 with TRBJ2-6; D unresolved. The germline V and J ends were trimmed by 5 bases and 0 bases, with 17 bases remaining between them. Looked up from germline, CDR1 is SEHNR and CDR2 is FQNEAQ (reference sequence). The CDR3 runs 18 residues.

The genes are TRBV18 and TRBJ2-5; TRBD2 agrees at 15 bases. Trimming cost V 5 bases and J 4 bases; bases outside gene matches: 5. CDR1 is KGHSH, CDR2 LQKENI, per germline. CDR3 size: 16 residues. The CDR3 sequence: CASSAGLAGGRETQYF. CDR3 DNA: TGTGCCAGCTCAGCGGGACTAGCGGGAGGAAGAGAGACCCAGTACTTC.

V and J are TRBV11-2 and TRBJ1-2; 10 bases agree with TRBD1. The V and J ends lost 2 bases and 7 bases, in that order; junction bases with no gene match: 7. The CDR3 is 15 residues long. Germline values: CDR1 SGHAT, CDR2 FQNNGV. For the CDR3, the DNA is TGTGCCAGCAGCTTACGACAGGGGGCTATCAGTGGCTACACCTTC. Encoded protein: CASSLRQGAISGYTF.

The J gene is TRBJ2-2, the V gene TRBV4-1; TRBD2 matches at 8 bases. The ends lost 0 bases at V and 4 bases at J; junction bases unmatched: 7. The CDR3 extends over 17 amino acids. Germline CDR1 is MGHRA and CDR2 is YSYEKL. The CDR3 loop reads CASSQDLERETTGELFF. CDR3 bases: TGCGCCAGCAGCCAAGATCTCGAGCGGGAGACCACCGGGGAGCTGTTTTTT.